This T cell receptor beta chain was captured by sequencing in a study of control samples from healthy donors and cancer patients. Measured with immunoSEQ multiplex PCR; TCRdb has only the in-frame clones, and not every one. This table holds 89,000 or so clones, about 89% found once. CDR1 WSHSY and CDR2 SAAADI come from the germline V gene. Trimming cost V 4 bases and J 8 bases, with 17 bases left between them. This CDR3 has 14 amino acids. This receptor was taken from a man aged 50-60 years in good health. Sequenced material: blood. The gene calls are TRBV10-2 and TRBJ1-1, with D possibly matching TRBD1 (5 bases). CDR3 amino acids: CASSGRGPTREAFF. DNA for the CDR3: TGCGCCAGCAGTGGGAGGGGACCGACCCGGGAAGCTTTCTTT.